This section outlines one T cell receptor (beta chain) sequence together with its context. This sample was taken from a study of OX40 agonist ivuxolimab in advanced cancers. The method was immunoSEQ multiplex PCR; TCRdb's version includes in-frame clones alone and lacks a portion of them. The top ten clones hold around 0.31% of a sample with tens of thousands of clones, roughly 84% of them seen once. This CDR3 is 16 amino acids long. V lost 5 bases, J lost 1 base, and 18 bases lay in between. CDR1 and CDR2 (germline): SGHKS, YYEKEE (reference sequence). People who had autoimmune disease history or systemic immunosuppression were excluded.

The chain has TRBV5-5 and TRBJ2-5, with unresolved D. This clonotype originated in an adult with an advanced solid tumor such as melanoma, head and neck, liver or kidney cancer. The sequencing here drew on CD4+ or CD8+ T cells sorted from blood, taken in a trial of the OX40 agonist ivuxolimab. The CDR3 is CASSLGQGLFQETQYF. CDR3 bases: TGTGCCAGCAGTCTAGGCCAAGGGCTGTTCCAAGAGACCCAGTACTTC.